The sequence of this T cell receptor (beta chain) was determined in a study of human thymus T cells. Resections were taken during corrective heart surgery, and the thymus tissue came from these. The people who donated were healthy Finnish babies having corrective surgery for congenital heart defects. Only in-frame clones appear in the TCRdb table, and some are missing; sequencing was by immunoSEQ multiplex PCR. Of around 130,000 clones listed, over 85% are singletons. This CDR3 comprises 19 residues. V gave up 5 bases and J gave up 2 bases; unmatched junction bases: 10. The germline gives CDR1 SEHNR, CDR2 FQNEAQ (reference sequence).

Sequencing was carried out using thymus tissue. The rearrangement links TRBV7-9 to TRBJ2-3; the match to TRBD2 covers 16 bases. The clonotype originates from a boy in the first two years of life with a congenital heart defect but otherwise immunologically healthy. The CDR3 sequence is CASSPRPGLAGGPTDTQYF. The CDR3, as DNA: TGTGCCAGCAGCCCAAGGCCGGGACTAGCGGGGGGGCCCACAGATACGCAGTATTTT.